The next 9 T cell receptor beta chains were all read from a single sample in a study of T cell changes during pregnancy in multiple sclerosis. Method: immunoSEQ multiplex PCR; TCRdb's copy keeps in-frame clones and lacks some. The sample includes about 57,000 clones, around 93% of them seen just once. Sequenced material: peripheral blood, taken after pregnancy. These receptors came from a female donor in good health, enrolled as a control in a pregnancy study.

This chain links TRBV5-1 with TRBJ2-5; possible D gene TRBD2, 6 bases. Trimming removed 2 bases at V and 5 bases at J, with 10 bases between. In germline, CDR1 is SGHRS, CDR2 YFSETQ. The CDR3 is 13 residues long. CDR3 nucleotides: TGCGCCAGCAGCTTTCGAGGAGGGGAGACCCAGTACTTC. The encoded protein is CASSFRGGETQYF.

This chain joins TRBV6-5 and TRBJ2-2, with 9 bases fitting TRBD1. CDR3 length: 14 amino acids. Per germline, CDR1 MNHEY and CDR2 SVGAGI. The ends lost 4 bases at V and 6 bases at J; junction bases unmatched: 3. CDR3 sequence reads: CASSWDREAGELFF. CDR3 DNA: TGTGCCAGCAGTTGGGACAGGGAAGCCGGGGAGCTGTTTTTT.

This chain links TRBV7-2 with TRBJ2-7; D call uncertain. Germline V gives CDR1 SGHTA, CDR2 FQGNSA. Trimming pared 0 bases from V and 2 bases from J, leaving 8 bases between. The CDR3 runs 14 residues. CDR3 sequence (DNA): TGTGCCAGCAGCTTAGCTAGTAAAACCTACGAGCAGTACTTC. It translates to CASSLASKTYEQYF.

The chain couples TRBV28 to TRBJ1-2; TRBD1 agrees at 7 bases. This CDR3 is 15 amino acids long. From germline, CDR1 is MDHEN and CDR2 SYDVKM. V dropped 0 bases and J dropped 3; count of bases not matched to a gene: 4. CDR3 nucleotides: TGTGCCAGCAGTTTATGGGAGGGGGCGGACTATGGCTACACCTTC. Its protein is CASSLWEGADYGYTF.

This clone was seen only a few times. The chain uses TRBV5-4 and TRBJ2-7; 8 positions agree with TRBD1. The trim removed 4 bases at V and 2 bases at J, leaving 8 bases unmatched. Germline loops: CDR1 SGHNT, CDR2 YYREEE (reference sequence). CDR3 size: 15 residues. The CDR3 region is CASSPTGGEAYEQYF. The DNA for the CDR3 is TGTGCCAGCAGCCCAACAGGGGGTGAAGCCTACGAGCAGTACTTC.

The CDR3 here is CASSPLGQGVRPQHF. DNA for the CDR3: TGTGCCAGCAGCCCCCTAGGACAGGGGGTAAGGCCCCAGCATTTT. V and J are TRBV7-9 and TRBJ1-5; 10 nucleotides agree with TRBD1. This CDR3 is 15 amino acids long. Germline V CDR1 and CDR2: SEHNR, FQNEAQ (reference sequence). With V trimmed by 5 bases and J by 9 bases, 10 bases remained unmatched.

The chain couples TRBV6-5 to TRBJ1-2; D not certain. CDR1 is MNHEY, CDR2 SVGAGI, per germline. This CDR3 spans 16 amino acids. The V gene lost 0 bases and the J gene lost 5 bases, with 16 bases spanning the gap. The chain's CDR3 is CASSYSLVGVGYGYTF. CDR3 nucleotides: TGTGCCAGCAGTTACTCTTTAGTCGGGGTTGGGTATGGCTACACCTTC.

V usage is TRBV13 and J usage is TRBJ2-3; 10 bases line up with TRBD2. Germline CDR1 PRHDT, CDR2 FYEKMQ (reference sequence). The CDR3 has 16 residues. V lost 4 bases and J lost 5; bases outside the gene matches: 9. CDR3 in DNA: TGTGCCAGCAGCTCCCGGGGAGCGGGAGGGGTAGATACGCAGTATTTT. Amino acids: CASSSRGAGGVDTQYF.

The CDR3 is CASSTGTLTYEQYF. DNA of the CDR3: TGTGCCAGCAGCACCGGGACATTAACCTACGAGCAGTACTTC. J is TRBJ2-7 and V is TRBV5-6; tentative D call: TRBD1 (6 bases). With 4 bases removed from V and 2 bases from J, the gap between germline ends came to 13 bases. CDR3 length: 14 amino acids. Germline values: CDR1 SGHDT, CDR2 YYEEEE.